What follows is one T cell receptor beta chain and its context. Sampling times: baseline, cycle 4 day 1, cycle 7 day 1. The table came from immunoSEQ multiplex PCR; TCRdb's copy has only in-frame clones and leaves some out. The table includes some 34,000 clones, more than 75% detected once. These data belong to a study of OX40 agonist ivuxolimab in advanced cancers. About the research overall: Patients were dosed intravenously with ivuxolimab at 0.01 to 10 mg/kg every 2 weeks. Eligibility rules accepted prior anti-PD-1, anti-PD-L1 or anti-CTLA-4 therapy, and around 38% had some. Patients achieving partial responses numbered three: one hepatocellular carcinoma case and two cutaneous melanoma cases.

Germline V gives CDR1 MNHEY, CDR2 SMNVEV (reference sequence). The V gene end was trimmed by 2 bases and the J gene end by 0 bases; junction bases not matched to a gene: 2. There are 15 residues in the CDR3. Sequences were derived from CD4+ or CD8+ T cells sorted from blood, sampled in a trial of the OX40 agonist ivuxolimab. The receptor comes from an adult with an advanced solid tumor such as melanoma, head and neck, liver or kidney cancer. V usage is TRBV27 and J usage is TRBJ2-7; TRBD2 matches 9 bases. CDR3 coding DNA: TGTGCCAGCAGTTTAGCGGGAGGGCCCTCCTACGAGCAGTACTTC. As protein: CASSLAGGPSYEQYF.